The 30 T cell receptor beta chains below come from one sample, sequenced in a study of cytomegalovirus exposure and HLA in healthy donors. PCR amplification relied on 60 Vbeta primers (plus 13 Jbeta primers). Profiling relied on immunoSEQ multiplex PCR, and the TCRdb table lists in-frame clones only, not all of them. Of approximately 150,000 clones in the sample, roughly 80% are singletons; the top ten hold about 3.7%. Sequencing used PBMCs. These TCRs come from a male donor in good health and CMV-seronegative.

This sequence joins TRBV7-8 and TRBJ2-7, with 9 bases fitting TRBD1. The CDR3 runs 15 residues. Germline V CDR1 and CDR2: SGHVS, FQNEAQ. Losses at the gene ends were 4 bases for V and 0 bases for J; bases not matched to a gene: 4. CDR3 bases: TGTGCCAGCAGCTGGGGGACAGGGTTCTCCTACGAGCAGTACTTC. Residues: CASSWGTGFSYEQYF.

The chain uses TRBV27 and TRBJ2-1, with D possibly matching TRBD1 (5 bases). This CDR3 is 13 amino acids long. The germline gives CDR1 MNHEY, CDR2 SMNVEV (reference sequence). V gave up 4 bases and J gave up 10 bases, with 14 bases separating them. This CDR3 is CASSSLPGLEQFF. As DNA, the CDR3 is TGTGCCAGCAGTTCCCTCCCAGGGCTAGAGCAGTTCTTC.

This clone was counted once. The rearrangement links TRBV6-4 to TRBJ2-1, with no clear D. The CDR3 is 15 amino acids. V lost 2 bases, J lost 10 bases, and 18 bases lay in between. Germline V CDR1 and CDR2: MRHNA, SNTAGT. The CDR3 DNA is TGTGCCAGCAGTGACGACAACCCGCAAGGATTAGAGCAGTTCTTC. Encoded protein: CASSDDNPQGLEQFF.

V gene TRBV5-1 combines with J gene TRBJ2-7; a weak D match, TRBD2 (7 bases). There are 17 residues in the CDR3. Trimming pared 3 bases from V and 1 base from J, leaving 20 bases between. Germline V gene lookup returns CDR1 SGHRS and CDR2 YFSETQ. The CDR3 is CASSSGRGRGASYEQYF. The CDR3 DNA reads TGCGCCAGCAGCTCCGGGCGAGGGAGGGGGGCTTCCTACGAGCAGTACTTC.

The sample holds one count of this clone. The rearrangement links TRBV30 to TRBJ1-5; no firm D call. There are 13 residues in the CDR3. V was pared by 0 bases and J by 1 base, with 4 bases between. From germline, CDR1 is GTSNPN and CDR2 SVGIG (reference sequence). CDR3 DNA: TGTGCCTGGAGTGTATCGAGCAATCAGCCCCAGCATTTT. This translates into CAWSVSSNQPQHF. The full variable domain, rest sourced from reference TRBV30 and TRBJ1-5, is SQTIHQWPATLVQPVGSPLSLECTVEGTSNPNLYWYRQAAGRGLQLLFYSVGIGQISSEVPQNLSASRPQDRQFILSSKKLLLSDSGFYLCAWSVSSNQPQHFGDGTRLSIL.

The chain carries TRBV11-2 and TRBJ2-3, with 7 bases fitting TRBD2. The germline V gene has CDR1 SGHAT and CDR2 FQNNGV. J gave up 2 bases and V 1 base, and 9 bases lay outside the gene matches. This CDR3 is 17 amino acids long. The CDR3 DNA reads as TGTGCCAGCAGCTTAGTAGTAGCGGGTATACACACAGATACGCAGTATTTT. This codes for CASSLVVAGIHTDTQYF.

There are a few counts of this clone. CDR3 sequence (DNA): TGTGCCAGCAGTTACTCTGTGGCGGGGCCCCAGCATTTT. Translating gives CASSYSVAGPQHF. The J gene is TRBJ1-5, the V gene TRBV6-5; no definite D call. The ends were cut back, 0 bases at V and 9 bases at J, with 9 bases in the middle. From germline, CDR1 is MNHEY and CDR2 SVGAGI. The CDR3 contains 13 residues.

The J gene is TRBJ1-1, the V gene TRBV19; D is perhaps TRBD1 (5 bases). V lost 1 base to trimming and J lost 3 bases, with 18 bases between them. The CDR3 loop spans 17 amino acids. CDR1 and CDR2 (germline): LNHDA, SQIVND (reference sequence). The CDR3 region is CASSIAHEIPGYTEAFF. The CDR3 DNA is TGTGCCAGTAGTATAGCCCACGAGATCCCAGGGTACACTGAAGCTTTCTTT.

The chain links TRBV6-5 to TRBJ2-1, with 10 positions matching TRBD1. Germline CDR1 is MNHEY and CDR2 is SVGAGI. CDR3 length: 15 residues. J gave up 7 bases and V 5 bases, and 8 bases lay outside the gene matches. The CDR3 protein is CASSLEDRGVNEQFF. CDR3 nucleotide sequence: TGTGCCAGCAGTCTAGAGGACAGGGGGGTGAATGAGCAGTTCTTC.

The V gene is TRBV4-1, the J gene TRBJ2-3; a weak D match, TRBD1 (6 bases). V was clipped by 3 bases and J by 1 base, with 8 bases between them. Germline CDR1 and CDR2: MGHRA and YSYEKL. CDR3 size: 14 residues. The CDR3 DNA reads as TGCGCCAGCAGCCATAGACAGGGCACAGATACGCAGTATTTT. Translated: CASSHRQGTDTQYF.

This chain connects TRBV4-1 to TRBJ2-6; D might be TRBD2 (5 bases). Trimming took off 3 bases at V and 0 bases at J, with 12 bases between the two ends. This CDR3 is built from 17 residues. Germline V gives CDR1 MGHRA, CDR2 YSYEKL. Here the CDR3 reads CASSHGGRSSGANVLTF. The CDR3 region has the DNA TGCGCCAGCAGCCATGGAGGACGGAGCTCTGGGGCCAACGTCCTGACTTTC.

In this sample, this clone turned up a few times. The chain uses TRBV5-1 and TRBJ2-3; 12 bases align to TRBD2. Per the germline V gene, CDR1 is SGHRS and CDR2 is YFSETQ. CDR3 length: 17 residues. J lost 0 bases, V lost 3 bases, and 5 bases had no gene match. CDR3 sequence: CASSSYGTSGSTDTQYF. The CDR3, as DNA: TGCGCCAGCAGCTCCTACGGGACTAGCGGGAGCACAGATACGCAGTATTTT.

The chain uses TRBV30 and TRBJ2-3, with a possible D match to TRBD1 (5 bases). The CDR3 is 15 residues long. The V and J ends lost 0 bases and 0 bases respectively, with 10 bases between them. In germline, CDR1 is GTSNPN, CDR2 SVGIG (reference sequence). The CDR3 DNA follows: TGTGCCTGGAGTGTACAAGGACACAGCACAGATACGCAGTATTTT. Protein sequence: CAWSVQGHSTDTQYF.

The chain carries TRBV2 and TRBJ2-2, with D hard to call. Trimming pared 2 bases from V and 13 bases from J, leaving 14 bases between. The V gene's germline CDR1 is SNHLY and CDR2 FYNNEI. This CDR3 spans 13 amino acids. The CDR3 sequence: CASSELALIGLFF. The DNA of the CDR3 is TGTGCCAGCAGTGAACTTGCTTTGATCGGGCTGTTTTTT.

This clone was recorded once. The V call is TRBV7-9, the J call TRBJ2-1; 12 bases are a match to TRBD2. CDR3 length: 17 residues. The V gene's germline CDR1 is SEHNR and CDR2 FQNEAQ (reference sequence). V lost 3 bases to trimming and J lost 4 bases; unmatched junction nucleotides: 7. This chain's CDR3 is CASSLLLAGGRYNEQFF. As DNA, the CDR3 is TGTGCCAGCAGCTTGTTACTAGCGGGGGGACGTTACAATGAGCAGTTCTTC.

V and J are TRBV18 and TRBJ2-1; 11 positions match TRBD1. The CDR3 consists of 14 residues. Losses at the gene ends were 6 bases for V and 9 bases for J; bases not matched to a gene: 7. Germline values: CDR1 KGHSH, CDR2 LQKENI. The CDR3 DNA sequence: TGTGCCAGCTCCCTCGGACAGGGGGCAGGTGAGCAGTTCTTC. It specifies CASSLGQGAGEQFF. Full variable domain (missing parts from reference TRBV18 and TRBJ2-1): NAGVMQNPRHLVRRRGQEARLRCSPMKGHSHVYWYRQLPEEGLKFMVYLQKENIIDESGMPKERFSAEFPKEGPSILRIQQVVRGDSAAYFCASSLGQGAGEQFFGPGTRLTVL.

CDR3 residues: CASSSQGQVLNYGYTF. CDR3 coding DNA: TGTGCCAGCAGCTCACAAGGACAGGTTTTAAACTATGGCTACACCTTC. This chain joins TRBV7-2 and TRBJ1-2; 7 bases map to TRBD1. This CDR3 comprises 16 residues. Unmatched junction bases numbered 10, after V lost 4 bases and J lost 2 bases. The germline CDR1 and CDR2 sequences are SGHTA and FQGNSA.

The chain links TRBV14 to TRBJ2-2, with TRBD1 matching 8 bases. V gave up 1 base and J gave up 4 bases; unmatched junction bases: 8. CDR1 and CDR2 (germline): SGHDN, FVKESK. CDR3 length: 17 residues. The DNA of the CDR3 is TGTGCCAGCAGCCAAGCCCAGGGGGCACAAGGCACCGGGGAGCTGTTTTTT. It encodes CASSQAQGAQGTGELFF.

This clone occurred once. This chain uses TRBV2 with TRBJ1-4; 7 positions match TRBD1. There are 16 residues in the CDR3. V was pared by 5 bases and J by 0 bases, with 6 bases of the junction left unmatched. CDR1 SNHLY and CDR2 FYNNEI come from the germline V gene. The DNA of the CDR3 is TGTGCCAGCAGTCCGGGGACAGTTGCAACTAATGAAAAACTGTTTTTT. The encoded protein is CASSPGTVATNEKLFF.

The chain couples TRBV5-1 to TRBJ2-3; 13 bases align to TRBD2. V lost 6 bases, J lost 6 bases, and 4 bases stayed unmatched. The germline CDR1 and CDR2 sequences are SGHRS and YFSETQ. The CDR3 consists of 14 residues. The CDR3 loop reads CASTGTSGDDTQYF. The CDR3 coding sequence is TGCGCCAGCACTGGGACTAGCGGGGACGATACGCAGTATTTT.

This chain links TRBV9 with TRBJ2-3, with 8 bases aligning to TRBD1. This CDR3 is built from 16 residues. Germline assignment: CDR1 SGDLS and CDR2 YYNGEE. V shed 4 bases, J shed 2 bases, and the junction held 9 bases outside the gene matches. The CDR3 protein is CASSRNRGSDTDTQYF. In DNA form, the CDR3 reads TGTGCCAGCAGCAGAAACAGGGGGTCGGACACAGATACGCAGTATTTT.

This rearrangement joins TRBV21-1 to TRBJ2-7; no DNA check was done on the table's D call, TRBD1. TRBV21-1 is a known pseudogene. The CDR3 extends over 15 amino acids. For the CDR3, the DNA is TGTGCCAGCAGCGCAGACAGGGATTGGTCCTACGAGCAGTACTTC. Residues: CASSADRDWSYEQYF.

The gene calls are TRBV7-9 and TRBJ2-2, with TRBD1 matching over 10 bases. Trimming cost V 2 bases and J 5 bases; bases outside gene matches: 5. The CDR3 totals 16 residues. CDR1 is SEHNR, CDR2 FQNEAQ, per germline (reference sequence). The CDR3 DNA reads TGTGCCAGCAGCTTACCCGGGACAGGGGTAACCGGGGAGCTGTTTTTT. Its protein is CASSLPGTGVTGELFF.

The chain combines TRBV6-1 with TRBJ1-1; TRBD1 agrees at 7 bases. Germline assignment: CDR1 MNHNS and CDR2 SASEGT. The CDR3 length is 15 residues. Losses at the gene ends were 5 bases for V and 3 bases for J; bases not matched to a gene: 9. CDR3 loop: CASSSSTGWYTEAFF. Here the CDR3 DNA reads TGTGCCAGCAGTAGTTCGACAGGGTGGTACACTGAAGCTTTCTTT.

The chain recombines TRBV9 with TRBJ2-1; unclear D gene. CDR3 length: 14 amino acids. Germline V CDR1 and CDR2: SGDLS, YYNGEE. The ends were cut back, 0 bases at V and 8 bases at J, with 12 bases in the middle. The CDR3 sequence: CASSVESVPHEQFF. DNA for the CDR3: TGTGCCAGCAGCGTAGAATCGGTTCCCCATGAGCAGTTCTTC.

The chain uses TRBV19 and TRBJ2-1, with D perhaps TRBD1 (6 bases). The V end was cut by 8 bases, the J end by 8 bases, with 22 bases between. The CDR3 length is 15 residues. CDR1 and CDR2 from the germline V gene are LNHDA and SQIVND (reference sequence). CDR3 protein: CASDTGISAHDEQFF. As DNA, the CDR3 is TGTGCCAGTGATACAGGGATATCCGCACACGATGAGCAGTTCTTC.

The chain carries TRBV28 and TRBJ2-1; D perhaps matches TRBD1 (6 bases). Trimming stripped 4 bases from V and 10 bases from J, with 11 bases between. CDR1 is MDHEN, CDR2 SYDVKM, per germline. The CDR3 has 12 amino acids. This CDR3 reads CASSYRTDEQFF. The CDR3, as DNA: TGTGCCAGCAGTTATAGGACAGACGAGCAGTTCTTC.

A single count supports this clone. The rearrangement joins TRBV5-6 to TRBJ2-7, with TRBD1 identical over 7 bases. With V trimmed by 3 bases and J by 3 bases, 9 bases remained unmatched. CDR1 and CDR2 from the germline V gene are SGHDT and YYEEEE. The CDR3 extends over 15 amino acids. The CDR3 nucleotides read TGTGCCAGCAGCTCCACAGGGGCCTCTCTCTACGAGCAGTACTTC. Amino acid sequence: CASSSTGASLYEQYF.

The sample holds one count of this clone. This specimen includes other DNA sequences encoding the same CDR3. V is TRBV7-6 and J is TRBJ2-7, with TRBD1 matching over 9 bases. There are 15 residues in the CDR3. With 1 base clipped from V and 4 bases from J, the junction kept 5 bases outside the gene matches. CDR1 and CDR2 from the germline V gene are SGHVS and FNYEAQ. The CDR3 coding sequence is TGTGCCAGCAGCTTAGAGACAGGGGGTGCATACGAGCAGTACTTC. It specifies CASSLETGGAYEQYF.

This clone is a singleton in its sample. The CDR3 DNA reads as TGTGCCAGCAGTAATAGCGGGGGTGCAGATACGCAGTATTTT. Protein sequence: CASSNSGGADTQYF. The chain uses TRBV7-3 and TRBJ2-3; TRBD2 aligns across 9 bases. The germline CDR1 and CDR2 sequences are SGHTA and FQGTGA. V shed 6 bases and J 4 bases; nucleotides not matched to a gene: 5. The CDR3 totals 14 residues.